This T cell receptor (beta chain) was captured in a study of cytotoxic CD8 clonotypes in ibrutinib-treated CLL. Study-wide results and limits: Higher circulating CD8+ T-cell counts strongly accompanied higher baseline clonality, above age-matched healthy donors. Sampling time points were not equivalent between sustained-remission and progressing patients.

A single count supports this clone. Its antigen remains unknown. CDR1 is LNHDA and CDR2 is SQIVND in the germline V gene (reference sequence). Trimming shortened V by 3 bases and J by 1 base, and 9 bases separated the two germline ends. The CDR3 covers 14 residues. Profiling relied on immunoSEQ multiplex PCR, and the TCRdb table lists in-frame clones only, not all of them. The sample carries 15,000 to 20,000 clones, around 85% recorded once. The TCR was taken from a human donor with chronic lymphocytic leukemia. This specimen was PBMCs, taken before ibrutinib treatment. The chain has TRBV19 and TRBJ1-1; possibly TRBD1 for D (5 bases). CDR3 in amino acids: CASSIGGWNTEAFF. CDR3 DNA sequence: TGTGCCAGTAGTATCGGGGGATGGAACACTGAAGCTTTCTTT. The full variable domain, rest sourced from reference TRBV19 and TRBJ1-1, is DGGITQSPKYLFRKEGQNVTLSCEQNLNHDAMYWYRQDPGQGLRLIYYSQIVNDFQKGDIAEGYSVSREKKESFPLTVTSAQKNPTAFYLCASSIGGWNTEAFFGQGTRLTVV.